The following is a T cell receptor (beta chain) sequence with its context. This CDR3 has 13 residues. Germline CDR1 reads LGHDT; CDR2 reads YNNKEL (reference sequence). Trimming cost V 5 bases and J 5 bases, with 10 bases left between them. The data derive from a study of blood T cell repertoires in COVID-19. Profiling relied on immunoSEQ multiplex PCR, and the TCRdb table lists in-frame clones only, not all of them. The sample comprises 180,000 or so clones, more than 75% of which are singletons, and around 8.9% rests with the top ten. V is TRBV3-1 (or the pseudogene TRBV3-2) and J is TRBJ1-5; no reliable D call. This TCR was recovered from a woman between 45 and 60 years old with active or convalescent COVID-19. Material: peripheral blood. The CDR3 DNA is TGTGCCAGCAGCGTCGACGGGGATCAGCCCCAGCATTTT. It translates to CASSVDGDQPQHF.